This record covers a single TCR beta chain. From germline, CDR1 is LNHDA and CDR2 SQIVND (reference sequence). CDR3 length equals 13 residues. Trimming took 6 bases from V and 5 from J; bases not matched to a gene: 3. This specimen belongs to a study of blood T cell repertoires in COVID-19. Assay used: immunoSEQ multiplex PCR; TCRdb lists only in-frame clones, some missing. The repertoire holds over 150,000 clones, with approximately 85% as singletons. This chain links TRBV19 with TRBJ1-1; TRBD1 aligns across 10 bases. The receptor's source is a middle-aged man who had recovered from COVID-19. Sequencing used PBMCs or T cells enriched from blood (not recorded which). The DNA for the CDR3 is TGTGCCAGTAGGGACAGGGGGAGGACTGAAGCTTTCTTT. Its protein is CASRDRGRTEAFF.